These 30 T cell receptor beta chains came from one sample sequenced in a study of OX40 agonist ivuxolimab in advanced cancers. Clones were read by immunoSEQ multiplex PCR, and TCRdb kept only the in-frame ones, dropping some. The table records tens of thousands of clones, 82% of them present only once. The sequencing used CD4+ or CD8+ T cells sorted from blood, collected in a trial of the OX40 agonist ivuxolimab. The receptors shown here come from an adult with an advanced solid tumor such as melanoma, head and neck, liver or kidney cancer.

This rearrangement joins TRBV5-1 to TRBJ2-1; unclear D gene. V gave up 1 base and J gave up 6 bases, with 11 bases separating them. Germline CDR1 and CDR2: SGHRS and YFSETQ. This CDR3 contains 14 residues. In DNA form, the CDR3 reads TGCGCCAGCAGCTTGCAACTATCAGGCAATGAGCAGTTCTTC. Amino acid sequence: CASSLQLSGNEQFF.

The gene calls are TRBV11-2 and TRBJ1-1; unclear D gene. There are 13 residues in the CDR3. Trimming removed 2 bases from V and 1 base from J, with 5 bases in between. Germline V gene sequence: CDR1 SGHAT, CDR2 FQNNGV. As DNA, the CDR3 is TGTGCCAGCAGCTTAAGCGGGAACACTGAAGCTTTCTTT. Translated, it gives CASSLSGNTEAFF.

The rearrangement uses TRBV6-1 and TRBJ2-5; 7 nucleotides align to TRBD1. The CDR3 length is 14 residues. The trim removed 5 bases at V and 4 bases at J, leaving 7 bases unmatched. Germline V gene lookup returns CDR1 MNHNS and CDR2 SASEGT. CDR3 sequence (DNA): TGTGCCAGCAGTAGACAGGGTGTGAGAGAGACCCAGTACTTC. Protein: CASSRQGVRETQYF.

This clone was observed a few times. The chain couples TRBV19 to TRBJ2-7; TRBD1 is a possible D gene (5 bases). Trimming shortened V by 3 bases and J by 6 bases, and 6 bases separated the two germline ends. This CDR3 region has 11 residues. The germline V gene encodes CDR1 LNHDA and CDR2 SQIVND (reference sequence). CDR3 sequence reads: CASSMGPEQYF. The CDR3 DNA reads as TGTGCCAGTAGTATGGGGCCCGAGCAGTACTTC.

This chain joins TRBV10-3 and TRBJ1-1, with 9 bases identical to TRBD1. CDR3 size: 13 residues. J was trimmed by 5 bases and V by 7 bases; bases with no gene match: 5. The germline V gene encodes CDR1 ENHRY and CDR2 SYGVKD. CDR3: CAIKRQGETEAFF. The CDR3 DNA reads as TGTGCCATCAAAAGACAGGGGGAGACTGAAGCTTTCTTT.

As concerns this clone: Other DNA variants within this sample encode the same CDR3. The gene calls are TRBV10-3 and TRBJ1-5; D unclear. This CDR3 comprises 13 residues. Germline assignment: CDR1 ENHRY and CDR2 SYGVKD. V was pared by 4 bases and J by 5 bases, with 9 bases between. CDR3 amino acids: CAISATADQPQHF. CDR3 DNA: TGTGCCATCAGTGCGACGGCGGATCAGCCCCAGCATTTT.

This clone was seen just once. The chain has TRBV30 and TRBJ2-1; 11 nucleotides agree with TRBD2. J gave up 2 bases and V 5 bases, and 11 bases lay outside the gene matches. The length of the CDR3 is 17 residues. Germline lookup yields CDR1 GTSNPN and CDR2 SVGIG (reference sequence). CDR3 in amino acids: CAWGSGTSGKTYNEQFF. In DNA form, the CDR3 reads TGTGCCTGGGGATCCGGGACTAGCGGAAAAACCTACAATGAGCAGTTCTTC.

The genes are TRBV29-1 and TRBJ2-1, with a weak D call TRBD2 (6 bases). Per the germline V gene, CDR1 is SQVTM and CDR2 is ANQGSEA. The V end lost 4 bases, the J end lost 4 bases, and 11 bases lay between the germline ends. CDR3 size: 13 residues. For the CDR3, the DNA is TGCAGCGTTGTTGGGGGGAGGTACAATGAGCAGTTCTTC. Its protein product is CSVVGGRYNEQFF.

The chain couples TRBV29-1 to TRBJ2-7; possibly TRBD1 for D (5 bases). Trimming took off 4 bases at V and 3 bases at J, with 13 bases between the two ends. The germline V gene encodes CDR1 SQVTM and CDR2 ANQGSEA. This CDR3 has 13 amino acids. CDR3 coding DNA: TGCAGCGTTGTCGGACATGGATTCTACGAGCAGTACTTC. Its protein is CSVVGHGFYEQYF.

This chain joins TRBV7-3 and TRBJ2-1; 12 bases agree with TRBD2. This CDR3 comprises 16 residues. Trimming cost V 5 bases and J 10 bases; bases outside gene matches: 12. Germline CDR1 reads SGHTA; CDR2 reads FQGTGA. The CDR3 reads CASSPRTSGILSEQFF. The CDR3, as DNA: TGTGCCAGCAGCCCGAGGACTAGCGGGATCCTAAGCGAGCAGTTCTTC. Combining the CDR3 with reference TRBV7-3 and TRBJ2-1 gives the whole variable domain GAGVSQTPSNKVTEKGKYVELRCDPISGHTALYWYRQSLGQGPEFLIYFQGTGAADDSGLPNDRFFAVRPEGSVSTLKIQRTERGDSAVYLCASSPRTSGILSEQFFGPGTRLTVL.

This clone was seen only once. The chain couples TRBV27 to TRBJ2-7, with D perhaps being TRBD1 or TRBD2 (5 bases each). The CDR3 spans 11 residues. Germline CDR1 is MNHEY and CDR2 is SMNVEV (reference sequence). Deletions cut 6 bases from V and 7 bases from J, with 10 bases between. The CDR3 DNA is TGTGCCAGCAGGGACACTAGTGAGCAGTACTTC. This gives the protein CASRDTSEQYF.

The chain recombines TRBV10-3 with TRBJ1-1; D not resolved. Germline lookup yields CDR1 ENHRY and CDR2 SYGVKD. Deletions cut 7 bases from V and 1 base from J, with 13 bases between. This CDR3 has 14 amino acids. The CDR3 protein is CAIMASGKNTEAFF. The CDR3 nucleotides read TGTGCCATCATGGCAAGTGGCAAGAACACTGAAGCTTTCTTT.

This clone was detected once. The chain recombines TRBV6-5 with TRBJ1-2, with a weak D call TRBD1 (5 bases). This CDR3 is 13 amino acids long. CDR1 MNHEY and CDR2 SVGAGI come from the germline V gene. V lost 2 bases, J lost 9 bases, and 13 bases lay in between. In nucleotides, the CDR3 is TGTGCCAGCAGTTACACTGACGGGGGAAGCTACACCTTC. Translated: CASSYTDGGSYTF.

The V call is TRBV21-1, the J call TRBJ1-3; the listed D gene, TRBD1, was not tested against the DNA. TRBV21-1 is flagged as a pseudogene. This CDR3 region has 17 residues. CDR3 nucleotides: TGTGCCAGCAGCAAAGTGTTCTGGCAGAACTCTGGAAACACCATATATTTT. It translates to CASSKVFWQNSGNTIYF.

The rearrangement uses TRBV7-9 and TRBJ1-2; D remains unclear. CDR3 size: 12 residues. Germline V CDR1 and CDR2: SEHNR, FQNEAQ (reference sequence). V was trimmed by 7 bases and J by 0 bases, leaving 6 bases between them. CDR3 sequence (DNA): TGTGCCAGCACCAGAGCTAACTATGGCTACACCTTC. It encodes CASTRANYGYTF.

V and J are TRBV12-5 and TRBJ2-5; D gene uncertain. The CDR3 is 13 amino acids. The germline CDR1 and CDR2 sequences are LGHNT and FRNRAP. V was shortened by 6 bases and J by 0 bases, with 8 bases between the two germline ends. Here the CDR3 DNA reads TGTGCTAGTGGGCCGGAATACCAAGAGACCCAGTACTTC. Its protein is CASGPEYQETQYF.

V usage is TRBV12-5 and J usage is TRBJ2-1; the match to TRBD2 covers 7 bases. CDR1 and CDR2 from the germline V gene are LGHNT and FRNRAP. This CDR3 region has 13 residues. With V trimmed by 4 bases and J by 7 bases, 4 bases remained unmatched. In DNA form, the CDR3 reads TGTGCTAGTGGTTCATGGGGGGGAAATGAGCAGTTCTTC. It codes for CASGSWGGNEQFF.

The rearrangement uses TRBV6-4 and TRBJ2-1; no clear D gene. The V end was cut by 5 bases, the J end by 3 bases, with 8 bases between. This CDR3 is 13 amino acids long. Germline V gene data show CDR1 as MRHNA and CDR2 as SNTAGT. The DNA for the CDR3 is TGTGCCAGCAGTCTGGACGACTACAATGAGCAGTTCTTC. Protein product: CASSLDDYNEQFF.

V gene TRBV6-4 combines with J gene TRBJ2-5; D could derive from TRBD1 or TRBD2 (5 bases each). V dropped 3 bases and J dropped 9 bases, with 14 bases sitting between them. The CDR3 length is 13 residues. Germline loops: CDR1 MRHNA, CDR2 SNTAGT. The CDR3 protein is CASSEGVRTAQYF. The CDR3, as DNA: TGTGCCAGCAGTGAGGGGGTTCGGACGGCCCAGTACTTC.

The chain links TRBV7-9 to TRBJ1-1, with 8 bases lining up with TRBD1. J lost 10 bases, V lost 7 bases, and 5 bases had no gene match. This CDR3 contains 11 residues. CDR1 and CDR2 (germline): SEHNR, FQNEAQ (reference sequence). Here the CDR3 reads CASTRTGLAFF. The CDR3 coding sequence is TGTGCCAGCACCCGGACAGGGTTAGCTTTCTTT.

The CDR3 region is CAWVGRLYGYTF. The CDR3 nucleotides are TGTGCCTGGGTAGGACGGCTCTATGGCTACACCTTC. The gene calls are TRBV30 and TRBJ1-2; D is ambiguous. Germline V CDR1 and CDR2: GTSNPN, SVGIG (reference sequence). The CDR3 is 12 residues long. The ends were cut back, 5 bases at V and 4 bases at J, with 11 bases in the middle.

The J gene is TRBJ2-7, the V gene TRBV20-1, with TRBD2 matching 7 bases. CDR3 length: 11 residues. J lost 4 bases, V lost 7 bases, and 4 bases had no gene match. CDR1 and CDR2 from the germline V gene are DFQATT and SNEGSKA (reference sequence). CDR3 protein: CSVGGTYEQYF. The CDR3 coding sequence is TGCAGTGTGGGGGGGACGTACGAGCAGTACTTC.

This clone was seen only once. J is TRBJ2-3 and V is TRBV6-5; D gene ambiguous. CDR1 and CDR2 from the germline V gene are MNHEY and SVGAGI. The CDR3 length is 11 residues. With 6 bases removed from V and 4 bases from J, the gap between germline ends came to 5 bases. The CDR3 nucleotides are TGTGCCAGCAGGGACCCAGATACGCAGTATTTT. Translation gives CASRDPDTQYF.

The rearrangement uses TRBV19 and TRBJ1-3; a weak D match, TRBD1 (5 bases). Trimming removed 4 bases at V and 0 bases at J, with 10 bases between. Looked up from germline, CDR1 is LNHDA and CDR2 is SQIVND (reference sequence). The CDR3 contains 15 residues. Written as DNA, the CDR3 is TGTGCCAGTAGTAAGGGGACGGACTCTGGAAACACCATATATTTT. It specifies CASSKGTDSGNTIYF.

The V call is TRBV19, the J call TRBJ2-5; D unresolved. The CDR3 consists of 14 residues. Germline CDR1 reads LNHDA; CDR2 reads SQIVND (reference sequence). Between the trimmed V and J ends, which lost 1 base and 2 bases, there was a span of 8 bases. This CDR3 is CASSIGSRQETQYF. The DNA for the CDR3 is TGTGCCAGTAGTATAGGGTCCAGGCAAGAGACCCAGTACTTC.

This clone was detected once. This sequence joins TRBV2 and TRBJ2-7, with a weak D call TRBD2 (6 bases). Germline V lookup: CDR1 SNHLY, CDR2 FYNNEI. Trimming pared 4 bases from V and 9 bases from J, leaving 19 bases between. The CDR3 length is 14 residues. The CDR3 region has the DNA TGTGCCAGCAGTGGACTAGTGGGTTTACGAGGGCAGTACTTC. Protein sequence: CASSGLVGLRGQYF. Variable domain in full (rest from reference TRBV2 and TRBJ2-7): EPEVTQTPSHQVTQMGQEVILRCVPISNHLYFYWYRQILGQKVEFLVSFYNNEISEKSEIFDDQFSVERPDGSNFTLKIRSTKLEDSAMYFCASSGLVGLRGQYFGPGTRLTVT.

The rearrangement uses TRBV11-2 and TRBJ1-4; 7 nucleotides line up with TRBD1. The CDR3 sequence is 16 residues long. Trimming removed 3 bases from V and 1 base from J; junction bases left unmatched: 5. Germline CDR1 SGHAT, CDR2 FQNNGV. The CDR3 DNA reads TGTGCCAGCAGCTTCCGCCAGGGGGTAACTAATGAAAAACTGTTTTTT. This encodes CASSFRQGVTNEKLFF.

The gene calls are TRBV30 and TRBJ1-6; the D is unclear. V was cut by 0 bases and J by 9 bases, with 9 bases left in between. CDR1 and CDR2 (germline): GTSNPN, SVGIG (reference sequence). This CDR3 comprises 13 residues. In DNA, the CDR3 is TGTGCCTGGAGTGTATCAAGGGTTTCACCCCTCCACTTT. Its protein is CAWSVSRVSPLHF.

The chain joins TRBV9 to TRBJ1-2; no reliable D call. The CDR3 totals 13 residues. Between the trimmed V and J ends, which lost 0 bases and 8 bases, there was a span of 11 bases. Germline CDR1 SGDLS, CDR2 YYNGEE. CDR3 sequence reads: CASSVVYEGGYTF. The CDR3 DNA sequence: TGTGCCAGCAGCGTAGTCTACGAAGGGGGCTACACCTTC.

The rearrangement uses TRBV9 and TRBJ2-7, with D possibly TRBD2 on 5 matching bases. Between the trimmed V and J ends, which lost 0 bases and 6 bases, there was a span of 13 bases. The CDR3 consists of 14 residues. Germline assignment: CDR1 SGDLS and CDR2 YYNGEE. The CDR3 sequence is CASSVGPGEGEQYF. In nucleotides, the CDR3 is TGTGCCAGCAGCGTAGGACCAGGAGAGGGCGAGCAGTACTTC.